This T cell receptor (beta chain) stems from a study of beta chain features in type 1 diabetes. Expressed TCRB transcripts were sequenced because the isolated RNA had all been reverse transcribed beforehand. This table comes from immunoSEQ multiplex PCR, and its TCRdb copy is limited to in-frame clones, with some not included. The table lists hundreds of thousands of clones, roughly 11% of them singletons. V trimming: 4 bases; J trimming: 3 bases; junction bases outside the gene matches: 4. The CDR3 is 14 amino acids. Germline values: CDR1 KGHSH, CDR2 LQKENI. This rearrangement joins TRBV18 to TRBJ1-1, with TRBD1 matching 8 bases. The clonotype comes from a woman aged 18-29 years in good health. The sequencing input was naive CD4+ T cells from blood. This chain's CDR3 is CASSLQTGDTEAFF. The CDR3 nucleotides are TGTGCCAGCTCACTTCAGACAGGGGACACTGAAGCTTTCTTT.